The entry below describes one T cell receptor (beta chain). Data came from immunoSEQ multiplex PCR; TCRdb stores just in-frame clones and leaves some out. The table lists under 200,000 clones, approximately 83% of them singletons, with 11% in the top ten. The data were taken from a study of blood T cell repertoires in COVID-19. The germline gives CDR1 SGDLS, CDR2 YYNGEE. The CDR3 runs 15 residues. V lost 0 bases and J lost 8, with 14 bases in between. The sample consisted of peripheral blood. V is TRBV9 and J is TRBJ1-4; D remains unclear. The receptor was isolated from a man between 65 and 85 years old with active or convalescent COVID-19. For the CDR3, the DNA is TGTGCCAGCAGCGTAGGAACGAGGAGGGAAGAAAAACTGTTTTTT. It translates to CASSVGTRREEKLFF.